A selection of T cell receptor beta chains follows, all from one sample in a study of T cell responses to AZD1222 COVID-19 vaccine. TCRdb's copy holds only in-frame clones and misses some; the assay was immunoSEQ multiplex PCR. Seen here are over 110,000 clones, approximately 94% observed once, and the top ten hold around 4.7%. The sequencing used peripheral blood, collected on day 0 of AZD1222 vaccination. These receptors all stem from an adult in good health. Each CDR3 is given without its conserved first and last residue.

j_gene: TRBJ1-2; v_gene: TRBV4-1; len: 11; CDR3aa: ASSQDGNYGYT
j_gene: TRBJ1-1; v_gene: TRBV7-2; len: 13; CDR3aa: ASSPRHNSNTEAF
j_gene: TRBJ1-2; v_gene: TRBV10-3; len: 12; CDR3aa: AINRDRANYGYT
j_gene: TRBJ2-7; v_gene: TRBV11-3; len: 13; CDR3aa: ASSFGTASSYEQY
j_gene: TRBJ1-4; v_gene: TRBV14; len: 15; CDR3aa: ASSHRQGTATNEKLF
j_gene: TRBJ2-7; v_gene: TRBV30; len: 12; CDR3aa: AWSEGRPPLEQY
j_gene: TRBJ1-1; v_gene: TRBV2; len: 12; CDR3aa: ASSVSRLNTEAF
j_gene: TRBJ1-6; v_gene: TRBV9; len: 13; CDR3aa: ASSSRPIGSSPLH
j_gene: TRBJ1-2; v_gene: TRBV5-4; len: 12; CDR3aa: ASSVGQFNYGYT
j_gene: TRBJ2-3; v_gene: TRBV10-3; len: 13; CDR3aa: AIRRGALSTDTQY
j_gene: TRBJ2-3; v_gene: TRBV4-1; len: 14; CDR3aa: ASSQDLGGGTDTQY
j_gene: TRBJ2-3; v_gene: TRBV10-2; len: 9; CDR3aa: ASSRGGTQY
j_gene: TRBJ2-5; v_gene: TRBV19; len: 11; CDR3aa: ASSIQIQETQY
j_gene: TRBJ2-7; v_gene: TRBV4-3; len: 11; CDR3aa: ASSQDRGYEQY
j_gene: TRBJ2-1; v_gene: TRBV5-6; len: 13; CDR3aa: ASSPDRSSYNEQF
j_gene: TRBJ2-7; v_gene: TRBV6-5; len: 11; CDR3aa: ASRRRVAYEQY
j_gene: TRBJ1-5; v_gene: TRBV6-6; len: 13; CDR3aa: ASSPTGISNQPQH
j_gene: TRBJ2-3; v_gene: TRBV7-9; len: 10; CDR3aa: AIHRGTDTQY
j_gene: TRBJ2-3; v_gene: TRBV5-5; len: 14; CDR3aa: ASSVLTGGPGDTQY
j_gene: TRBJ2-5; v_gene: TRBV6-5; len: 9; CDR3aa: ASSTKVTQY
j_gene: TRBJ2-5; v_gene: TRBV19; len: 11; CDR3aa: ASTPGREETQY
j_gene: TRBJ2-1; v_gene: TRBV12-2; len: 14; CDR3aa: ASRLGAASSYNEQF
j_gene: TRBJ2-2; v_gene: TRBV28; len: 14; CDR3aa: ASSRLAGAVTGELF
j_gene: TRBJ1-2; v_gene: TRBV12-3/TRBV12-4; len: 11; CDR3aa: ASRSTGSSGYT
j_gene: TRBJ1-1; v_gene: TRBV7-2; len: 12; CDR3aa: ASSLGGLGTEAF
j_gene: TRBJ2-3; v_gene: TRBV19; len: 16; CDR3aa: ASSIDHTLAGLGDTQY
j_gene: TRBJ2-7; v_gene: TRBV27; len: 16; CDR3aa: ASNPDRGASGSIYEQY
j_gene: TRBJ2-7; v_gene: TRBV7-2; len: 15; CDR3aa: ASSQGSGEGLNYEQY
j_gene: TRBJ2-1; v_gene: TRBV19; len: 14; CDR3aa: ASSIVPSQYRGEQF
j_gene: TRBJ1-1; v_gene: TRBV15; len: 11; CDR3aa: ATGRGGSGEAF
j_gene: TRBJ2-7; v_gene: TRBV2; len: 11; CDR3aa: ASARDISYEQY
j_gene: TRBJ2-7; v_gene: TRBV7-2; len: 13; CDR3aa: ASSPSLAGSYEQY
j_gene: TRBJ2-7; v_gene: TRBV7-2; len: 12; CDR3aa: ASSLVLSKYEQY
j_gene: TRBJ2-7; v_gene: TRBV5-8; len: 11; CDR3aa: ASSLTGSYEQY
j_gene: TRBJ1-4; v_gene: TRBV7-2; len: 13; CDR3aa: ASSPGQGTNEKLF
j_gene: TRBJ2-5; v_gene: TRBV10-2; len: 11; CDR3aa: ASSGPSGETQY